This TCR beta chain was sequenced during a study of T cell repertoires in cytomegalovirus infection. Turning to this clonotype: Its antigen is unknown.

Using its own MiXCR run on the reads, TCRdb lists one record per CDR3 protein. The repertoire consists of 200,000 to 300,000 distinct CDR3 sequences, with roughly an eighth occurring once and the leading ten covering 8.5% to 9%. General study findings and limits: People with CMV and the relevant HLA were identified by cumulative public TCR beta family frequency. The study found HLA-C-restricted CMV-specific TCR beta clonotypes dominating the ex vivo response.

The sequence was obtained from a human donor in good health (CMV status not recorded). Some clones in this sample may be carry-over from other donors' samples. The sample taken for sequencing was PBMCs.

The CDR3 nucleotides are TGTGCCAGCAGTTACACCCCGGGACAGGGGGAAGAGACCCAGTACTTC. Protein sequence: CASSYTPGQGEETQYF. This chain uses TRBV6-5 with TRBJ2-5; 11 bases are shared with TRBD1. CDR1 and CDR2 from the germline V gene are MNHEY and SVGAGI. CDR3 length: 16 residues. The V segment lost 2 bases and the J segment 3 bases; nucleotides outside the gene matches: 5.